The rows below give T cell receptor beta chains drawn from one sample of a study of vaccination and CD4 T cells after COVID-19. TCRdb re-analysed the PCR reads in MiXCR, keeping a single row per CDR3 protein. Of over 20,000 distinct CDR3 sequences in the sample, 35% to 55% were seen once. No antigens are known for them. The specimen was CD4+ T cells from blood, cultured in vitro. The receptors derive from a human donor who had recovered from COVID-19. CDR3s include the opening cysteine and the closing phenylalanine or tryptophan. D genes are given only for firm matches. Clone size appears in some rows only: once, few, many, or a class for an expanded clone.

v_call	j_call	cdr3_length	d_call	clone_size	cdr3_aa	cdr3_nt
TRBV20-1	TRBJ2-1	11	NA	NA	CSAIFRGEQFF	TGCAGTGCCATTTTTCGTGGTGAGCAGTTCTTC
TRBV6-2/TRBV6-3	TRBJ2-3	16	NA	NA	CASSLDAGASTDTQYF	TGTGCCAGCAGTCTCGACGCCGGGGCGAGCACAGATACGCAGTATTTT
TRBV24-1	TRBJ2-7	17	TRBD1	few	CATSDPLPGQRSYEQYF	TGTGCCACCAGTGACCCGTTACCGGGACAGCGCTCCTACGAGCAGTACTTC
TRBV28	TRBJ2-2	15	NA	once	CASSLLAPYPGELFF	TGTGCCAGCAGTTTATTGGCCCCCTATCCAGGGGAGCTGTTTTTT
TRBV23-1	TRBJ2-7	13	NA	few	CASSLNRTYEQYF	TGCGCCAGCAGTCTTAACCGAACCTACGAGCAGTACTTC
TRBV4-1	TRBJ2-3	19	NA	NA	CASSQEVGRINSNTDTQYF	TGCGCCAGCAGCCAAGAGGTTGGGAGGATCAACAGTAACACAGATACGCAGTATTTT
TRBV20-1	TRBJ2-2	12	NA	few	CSGASDTGELFF	TGCAGTGGCGCCAGTGATACCGGGGAGCTGTTTTTT
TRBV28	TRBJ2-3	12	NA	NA	CASTASKDTQYF	TGTGCCAGCACCGCAAGCAAAGATACGCAGTATTTT
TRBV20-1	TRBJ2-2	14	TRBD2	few	CSASGLGNTGELFF	TGCAGTGCCTCGGGACTAGGGAACACCGGGGAGCTGTTTTTT
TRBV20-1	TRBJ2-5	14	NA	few	CSARDSGNHETQYF	TGCAGTGCTAGAGACTCGGGCAACCATGAGACCCAGTACTTC
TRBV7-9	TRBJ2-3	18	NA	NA	CASSSLKDRRTSTDTQYF	TGTGCCAGCAGCTCGCTAAAAGACAGAAGGACTTCGACAGATACGCAGTATTTT
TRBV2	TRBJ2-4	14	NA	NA	CASSEIGPINIQYF	TGTGCCAGCAGTGAAATTGGTCCAATAAACATTCAGTACTTC
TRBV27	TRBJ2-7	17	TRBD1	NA	CASSFATNTGAPYEQYF	TGTGCCAGCAGTTTTGCCACTAATACAGGGGCCCCCTACGAGCAGTACTTC
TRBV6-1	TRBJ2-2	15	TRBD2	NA	CASIGGGANTGELFF	TGTGCCAGCATAGGTGGGGGGGCGAACACCGGGGAGCTGTTTTTT
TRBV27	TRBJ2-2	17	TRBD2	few	CASSLRAGATNTGELFF	TGTGCCAGCAGTTTGAGGGCGGGAGCGACGAACACCGGGGAGCTGTTTTTT
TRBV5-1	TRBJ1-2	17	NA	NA	CASSLEGNPGANYGYTF	TGCGCCAGCAGCTTGGAGGGCAACCCCGGAGCTAACTATGGCTACACCTTC
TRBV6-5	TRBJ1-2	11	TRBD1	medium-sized	CASSSGGGYTF	TGTGCCAGCAGTTCAGGGGGCGGCTACACCTTC
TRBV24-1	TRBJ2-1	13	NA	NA	CATSVQWGIEQFF	TGTGCCACCAGTGTTCAGTGGGGGATTGAGCAGTTCTTC
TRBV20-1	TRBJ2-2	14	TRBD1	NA	CSAVQGGNTGELFF	TGCAGTGCTGTACAGGGGGGGAACACCGGGGAGCTGTTTTTT
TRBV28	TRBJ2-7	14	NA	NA	CASQTGTKTYEQYF	TGTGCCAGCCAAACGGGGACAAAAACCTACGAGCAGTACTTC
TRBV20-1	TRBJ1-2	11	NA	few	CSAPLGVGYTF	TGCAGTGCCCCCCTGGGAGTCGGCTACACCTTC
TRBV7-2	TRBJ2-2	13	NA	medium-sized	CASRPTGTGELFF	TGTGCCAGCAGACCTACAGGGACCGGGGAGCTGTTTTTT
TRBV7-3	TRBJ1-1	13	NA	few	CASSLTTPIEAFF	TGTGCCAGCAGCTTAACTACTCCAATTGAAGCTTTCTTT
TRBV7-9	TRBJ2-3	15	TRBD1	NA	CASSEGQPNTDTQYF	TGTGCCAGCAGCGAGGGACAGCCTAACACAGATACGCAGTATTTT
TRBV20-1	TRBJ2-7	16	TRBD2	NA	CSEKRPGLAGVGEQYF	TGCAGTGAAAAACGGCCGGGACTAGCGGGAGTGGGGGAGCAGTACTTC
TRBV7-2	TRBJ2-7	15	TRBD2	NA	CASSSDGLAGDEQYF	TGTGCCAGCAGCTCAGACGGACTAGCGGGAGATGAGCAGTACTTC
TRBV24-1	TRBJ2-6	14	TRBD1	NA	CATGTGAGANVLTF	TGTGCCACCGGGACAGGGGCTGGGGCCAACGTCCTGACTTTC
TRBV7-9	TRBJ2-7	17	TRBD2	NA	CASSPVSLAGNAVIVYF	TGTGCCAGCAGCCCGGTTTCACTAGCGGGAAATGCAGTCATAGTGTACTTC
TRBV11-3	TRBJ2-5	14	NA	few	CASSQSSGTGTQYF	TGTGCCAGCAGCCAGAGTAGTGGAACAGGGACCCAGTACTTC
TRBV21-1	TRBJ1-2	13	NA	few	CARRSRGCYGYTF	TGTGCCAGGAGAAGTAGGGGTTGCTATGGCTACACCTTC
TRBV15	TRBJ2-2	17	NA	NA	CATSRDRGTPNTGELFF	TGTGCCACCAGCAGGGACCGCGGGACGCCGAACACCGGGGAGCTGTTTTTT
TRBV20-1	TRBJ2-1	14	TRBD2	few	CSATSGSSYNEQFF	TGCAGTGCTACCAGCGGGAGTTCATACAATGAGCAGTTCTTC
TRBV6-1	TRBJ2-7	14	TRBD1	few	CASSEGTGSYEQYF	TGTGCCAGCAGTGAGGGGACAGGCTCCTACGAGCAGTACTTC
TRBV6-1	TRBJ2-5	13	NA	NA	CASTGAHQETQYF	TGTGCCAGCACAGGGGCCCACCAAGAGACCCAGTACTTC
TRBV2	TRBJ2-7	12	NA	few	CARSGTNYEQYF	TGTGCCAGAAGCGGGACAAACTACGAGCAGTACTTC
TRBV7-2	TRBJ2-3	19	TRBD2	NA	CASSLTHLSRGGPADTQYF	TGTGCCAGCAGCTTAACCCACCTCTCGCGCGGGGGGCCCGCAGATACGCAGTATTTT
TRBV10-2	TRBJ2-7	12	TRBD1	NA	CASTTGGHEQYF	TGCGCCAGCACCACAGGGGGCCACGAGCAGTACTTC
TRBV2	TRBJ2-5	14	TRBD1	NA	CASSGDRGLVTQYF	TGTGCCAGCAGCGGAGACAGGGGGCTCGTTACCCAGTACTTC
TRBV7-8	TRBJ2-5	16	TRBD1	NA	CASSRIALRGSETQYF	TGTGCCAGCAGCCGAATCGCCCTCAGGGGGTCGGAGACCCAGTACTTC
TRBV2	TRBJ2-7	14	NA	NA	CASSESTETYEQYF	TGTGCCAGCAGTGAAAGTACAGAAACCTACGAGCAGTACTTC
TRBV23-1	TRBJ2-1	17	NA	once	CASSQRWPFLPYNEQFF	TGCGCCAGCAGTCAAAGGTGGCCCTTTCTACCTTACAATGAGCAGTTCTTC